The 9 T cell receptor beta chains listed next were all sequenced from one sample in a study of shared clonotypes between healthy human individuals. Method: immunoSEQ multiplex PCR; TCRdb's copy keeps in-frame clones and lacks some. This sample yields about 1.1 million clones, of which approximately 80% are seen a single time; 0.6% to 0.75% belongs to the top ten. The specimen sequenced was memory CD4+ T cells from PBMCs. Regarding subset: CD45RA-negative fraction. The receptors come from a young man in good health. Some clones in this sample may be carry-over from other donors' samples.

The chain has TRBV29-1 and TRBJ2-3; the D gene is possibly TRBD2 (5 bases). V shed 4 bases and J shed 0 bases, with 11 bases lying between them. The CDR3 consists of 14 residues. Germline CDR1 SQVTM, CDR2 ANQGSEA. In DNA form, the CDR3 reads TGCAGCGTTGCGCCTAGCCCCAGCACAGATACGCAGTATTTT. As protein: CSVAPSPSTDTQYF.

This clone was observed a single time. The rearrangement links TRBV27 to TRBJ2-2; 7 nucleotides agree with TRBD2. The CDR3 is 13 amino acids. J gave up 9 bases and V 2 bases, and 3 bases lay outside the gene matches. Per germline, CDR1 MNHEY and CDR2 SMNVEV (reference sequence). The CDR3 loop reads CASSLGRERELFF. The CDR3, as DNA: TGTGCCAGCAGTTTAGGGCGGGAGCGGGAGCTGTTTTTT.

The chain recombines TRBV29-1 with TRBJ2-3; D is perhaps TRBD2 (6 bases). Germline values: CDR1 SQVTM, CDR2 ANQGSEA. V shed 8 bases and J shed 0 bases, with 18 bases lying between them. The CDR3 has 15 amino acids. DNA of the CDR3: TGCAGCACCCGGTGGAGGGGCAGAAGCACAGATACGCAGTATTTT. It translates to CSTRWRGRSTDTQYF.

The chain couples TRBV27 to TRBJ2-7, with 11 bases identical to TRBD2. The CDR3 consists of 16 residues. The germline gives CDR1 MNHEY, CDR2 SMNVEV (reference sequence). V lost 7 bases and J lost 3; bases outside the gene matches: 11. DNA of the CDR3: TGTGCCAGCACCCGGGGGATAGGGACTAGCGGCTACGAGCAGTACTTC. Translation gives CASTRGIGTSGYEQYF.

The rearrangement uses TRBV6-5 and TRBJ1-1, with D uncertain. From germline, CDR1 is MNHEY and CDR2 SVGAGI. This CDR3 has 13 amino acids. Trimming pared 6 bases from V and 0 bases from J, leaving 8 bases between. This chain's CDR3 is CASRGMLNTEAFF. The CDR3 DNA reads TGTGCCAGCAGGGGGATGCTGAACACTGAAGCTTTCTTT.

J is TRBJ1-2 and V is TRBV5-5; D is uncertain. The CDR3 contains 14 residues. Germline CDR1 SGHKS, CDR2 YYEKEE (reference sequence). The V end was cut by 0 bases, the J end by 7 bases, with 13 bases between. The CDR3 is CASSLVWGSGGYTF. The DNA for the CDR3 is TGTGCCAGCAGCTTGGTTTGGGGTTCTGGTGGCTACACCTTC.

This chain joins TRBV30 and TRBJ2-2; a possible D gene is TRBD2 (5 bases). V lost 0 bases, J lost 1 base, and 12 bases lay in between. CDR3 size: 16 residues. Per germline, CDR1 GTSNPN and CDR2 SVGIG (reference sequence). This CDR3 is CAWSVLGGQNTGELFF. The CDR3 nucleotides are TGTGCCTGGAGTGTACTGGGCGGGCAGAACACCGGGGAGCTGTTTTTT.

The chain employs TRBV2 and TRBJ2-2; D perhaps matches TRBD1 (5 bases). Germline-derived CDR1 and CDR2 are SNHLY and FYNNEI. V was clipped by 2 bases and J by 0 bases, with 10 bases between them. The CDR3 is 16 residues long. CDR3 region: CASSELGPTNTGELFF. The CDR3 nucleotides are TGTGCCAGCAGTGAATTGGGGCCTACGAACACCGGGGAGCTGTTTTTT. The full variable domain, with the rest looked up from reference TRBV2 and TRBJ2-2, is EPEVTQTPSHQVTQMGQEVILRCVPISNHLYFYWYRQILGQKVEFLVSFYNNEISEKSEIFDDQFSVERPDGSNFTLKIRSTKLEDSAMYFCASSELGPTNTGELFFGEGSRLTVL.

The gene calls are TRBV6-4 and TRBJ2-5, with D possibly matching TRBD1 (5 bases). Per germline, CDR1 MRHNA and CDR2 SNTAGT. Trimming took 5 bases from V and 5 from J, leaving 18 bases between them. The CDR3 runs 15 residues. The CDR3 loop reads CASSFVWGEGETQYF. Written as DNA, the CDR3 is TGTGCCAGCAGTTTTGTCTGGGGCGAAGGGGAGACCCAGTACTTC.